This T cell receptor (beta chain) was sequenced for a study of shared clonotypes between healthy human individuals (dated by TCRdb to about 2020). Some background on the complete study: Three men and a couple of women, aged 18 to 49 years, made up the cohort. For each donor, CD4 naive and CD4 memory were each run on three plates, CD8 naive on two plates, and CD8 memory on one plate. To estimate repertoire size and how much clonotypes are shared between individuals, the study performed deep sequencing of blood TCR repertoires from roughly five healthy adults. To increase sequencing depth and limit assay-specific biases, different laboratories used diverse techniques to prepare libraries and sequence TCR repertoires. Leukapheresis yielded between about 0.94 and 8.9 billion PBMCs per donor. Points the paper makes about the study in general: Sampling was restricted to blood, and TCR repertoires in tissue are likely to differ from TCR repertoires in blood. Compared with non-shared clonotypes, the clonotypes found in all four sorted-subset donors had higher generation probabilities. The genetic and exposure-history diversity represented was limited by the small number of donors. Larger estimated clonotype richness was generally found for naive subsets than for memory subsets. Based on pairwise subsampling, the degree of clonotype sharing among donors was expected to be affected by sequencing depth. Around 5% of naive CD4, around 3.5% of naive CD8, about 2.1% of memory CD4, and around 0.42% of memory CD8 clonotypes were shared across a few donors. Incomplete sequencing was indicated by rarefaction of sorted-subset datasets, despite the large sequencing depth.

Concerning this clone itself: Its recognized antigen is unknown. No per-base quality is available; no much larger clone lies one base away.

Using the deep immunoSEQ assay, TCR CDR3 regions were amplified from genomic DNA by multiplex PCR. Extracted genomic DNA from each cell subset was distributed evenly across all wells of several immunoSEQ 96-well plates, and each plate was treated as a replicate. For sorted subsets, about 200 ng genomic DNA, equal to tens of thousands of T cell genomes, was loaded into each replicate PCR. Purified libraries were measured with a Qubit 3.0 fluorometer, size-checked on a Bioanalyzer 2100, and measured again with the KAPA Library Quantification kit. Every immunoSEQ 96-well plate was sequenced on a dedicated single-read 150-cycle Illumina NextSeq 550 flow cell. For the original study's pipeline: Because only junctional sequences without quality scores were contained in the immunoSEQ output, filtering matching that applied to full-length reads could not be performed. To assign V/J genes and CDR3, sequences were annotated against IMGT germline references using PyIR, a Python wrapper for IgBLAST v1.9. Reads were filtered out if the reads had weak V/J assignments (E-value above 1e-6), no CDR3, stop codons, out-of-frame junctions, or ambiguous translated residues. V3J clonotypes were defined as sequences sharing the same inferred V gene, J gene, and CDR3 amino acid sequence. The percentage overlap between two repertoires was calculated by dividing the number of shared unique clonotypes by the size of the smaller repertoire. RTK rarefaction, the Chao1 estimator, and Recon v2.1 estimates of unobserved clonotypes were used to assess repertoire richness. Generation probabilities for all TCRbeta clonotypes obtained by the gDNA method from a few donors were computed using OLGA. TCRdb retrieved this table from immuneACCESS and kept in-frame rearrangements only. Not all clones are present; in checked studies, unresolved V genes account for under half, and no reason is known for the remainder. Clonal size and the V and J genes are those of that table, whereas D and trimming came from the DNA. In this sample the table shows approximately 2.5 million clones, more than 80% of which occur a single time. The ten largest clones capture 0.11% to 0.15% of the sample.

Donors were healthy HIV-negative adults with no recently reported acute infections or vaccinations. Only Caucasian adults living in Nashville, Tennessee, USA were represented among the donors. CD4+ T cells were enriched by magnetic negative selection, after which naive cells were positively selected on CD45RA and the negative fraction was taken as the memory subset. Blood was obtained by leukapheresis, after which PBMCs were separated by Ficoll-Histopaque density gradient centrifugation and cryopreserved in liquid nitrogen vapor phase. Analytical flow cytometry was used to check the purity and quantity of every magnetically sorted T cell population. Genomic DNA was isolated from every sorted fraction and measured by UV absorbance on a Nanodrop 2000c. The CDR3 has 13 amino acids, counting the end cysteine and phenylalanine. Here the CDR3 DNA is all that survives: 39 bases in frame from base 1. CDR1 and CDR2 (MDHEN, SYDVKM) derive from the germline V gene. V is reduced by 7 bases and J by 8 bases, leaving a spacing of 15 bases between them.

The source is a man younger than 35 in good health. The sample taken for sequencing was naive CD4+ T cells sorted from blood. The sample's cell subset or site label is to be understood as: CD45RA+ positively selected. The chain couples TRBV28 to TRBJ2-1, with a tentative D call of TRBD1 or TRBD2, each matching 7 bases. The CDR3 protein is CASTRGGVDEQFF. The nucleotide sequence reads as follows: TGTGCCAGCACCAGGGGGGGGGTCGATGAGCAGTTCTTC.